The 17 T cell receptor beta chains given below trace back to one sample, sequenced in a study of T-cell memory formation after mild COVID-19. TCRdb re-derived calls from the 5' RACE reads in MiXCR, one entry per CDR3 protein. The sample yields approximately 580,000 distinct CDR3 sequences, about 20% seen once. Sequencing input: PBMCs or a T cell subset sorted from them (not recorded which). These TCRs come from an adult woman who had mild COVID-19 (a few samples of this study predate the infection). Cell type and time point are not known.

This rearrangement joins TRBV12-2 to TRBJ2-7. TRBV12-2 is designated a pseudogene. This CDR3 has 19 amino acids. The CDR3 DNA reads TGTGCAAGTCGCTTAGTGAATTCGTATCCGGGTATGACCCCCTACGAGCAGTACTTC. It encodes CASRLVNSYPGMTPYEQYF.

The V call is TRBV4-1, the J call TRBJ2-5; no definite D call. Germline V gives CDR1 MGHRA, CDR2 YSYEKL. V gave up 1 base and J gave up 1 base, with 10 bases separating them. This CDR3 region has 15 residues. The CDR3 nucleotides are TGCGCCAGCAGCCAAGGTGGAGTTTTCCAAGAGACCCAGTACTTC. This codes for CASSQGGVFQETQYF.

The rearrangement joins TRBV5-4 to TRBJ2-5, with unresolved D. Trimming removed 4 bases from V and 2 bases from J, with 21 bases in between. Looked up from germline, CDR1 is SGHNT and CDR2 is YYREEE (reference sequence). There are 17 residues in the CDR3. DNA of the CDR3: TGTGCCAGCAGCCCAAGTACTTACCCTAATGGGCAAGAGACCCAGTACTTC. Its translation: CASSPSTYPNGQETQYF.

The chain carries TRBV5-1 and TRBJ1-1, with D tentatively TRBD1 (5 bases). Trimming cost V 3 bases and J 6 bases, with 15 bases left between them. Germline V gives CDR1 SGHRS, CDR2 YFSETQ. The CDR3 loop spans 14 amino acids. The CDR3 coding sequence is TGCGCCAGCAGCTGGGATGCGGGGACCGCTGAAGCTTTCTTT. It specifies CASSWDAGTAEAFF.

CDR3 residues: CSAFGQPEALQETQYF. In nucleotides, the CDR3 is TGCAGTGCTTTTGGACAGCCAGAAGCTTTACAAGAGACCCAGTACTTC. J is TRBJ2-5 and V is TRBV20-1; weak D call: TRBD1 (6 bases). Trimming removed 5 bases at V and 2 bases at J, with 21 bases between. The germline V gene has CDR1 DFQATT and CDR2 SNEGSKA (reference sequence). The CDR3 contains 16 residues.

This chain joins TRBV24-1 and TRBJ2-5, with a weak D call TRBD2 (5 bases). The germline CDR1 and CDR2 sequences are KGHDR and SFDVKD. This CDR3 is built from 15 residues. V lost 2 bases and J lost 0, with 9 bases in between. CDR3 amino acids: CATSDSGGYQETQYF. For the CDR3, the DNA is TGTGCCACCAGTGATTCAGGAGGATACCAAGAGACCCAGTACTTC.

The gene calls are TRBV23-1 and TRBJ2-7; the D is unclear. TRBV23-1 is given ORF status, its function remaining uncertain. The CDR3 contains 14 residues. V dropped 3 bases and J dropped 1 base, with 10 bases sitting between them. This CDR3 reads CASSQPPFSYEQYF. The CDR3 DNA sequence: TGCGCCAGCAGTCAGCCTCCCTTTTCCTACGAGCAGTACTTC.

Note on this clonotype: The junction shows a germline mismatch at one end, possibly a read error. The chain carries TRBV6-2 or TRBV6-3 and TRBJ2-1; 7 bases map to TRBD2. CDR3 length: 16 residues. Per germline, CDR1 MNHEY and CDR2 SVGEGT. The CDR3 DNA sequence: TGTTCCAGCAGTACTAGCGAAGCCAGCTCCTACAATGAGCAGTTCTTC. Protein product: CSSSTSEASSYNEQFF.

This clonotype was observed a few times. The chain has TRBV7-2 and TRBJ2-1; D remains ambiguous. Trimming removed 6 bases at V and 1 base at J, with 13 bases between. The CDR3 has 15 amino acids. Germline lookup yields CDR1 SGHTA and CDR2 FQGNSA. The CDR3 loop is CASSTSWASYNEQFF. As DNA, the CDR3 is TGTGCCAGCAGTACCTCTTGGGCTTCCTACAATGAGCAGTTCTTC.

The rearrangement uses TRBV4-3 and TRBJ2-7, with D possibly matching TRBD1 (6 bases). V was cut by 5 bases and J by 3 bases, with 17 bases left in between. This CDR3 has 15 amino acids. Germline-derived CDR1 and CDR2 are LGHNA and YSLEER. CDR3 region: CASSKVAGASYEQYF. In DNA form, the CDR3 reads TGCGCCAGCAGCAAGGTGGCAGGGGCAAGCTACGAGCAGTACTTC.

The rearrangement uses TRBV12-3 or TRBV12-4 and TRBJ2-1, with 8 positions matching TRBD2. There are 14 residues in the CDR3. Germline trimming cut 1 base from V and 9 bases from J; bases unmatched to any gene: 5. This CDR3 is CASSLVGLGTEQFF. The CDR3 DNA follows: TGTGCCAGCAGTTTAGTGGGACTAGGCACTGAGCAGTTCTTC.

The chain is built from TRBV6-1 and TRBJ1-4; tentatively, D is TRBD1 (5 bases). V dropped 6 bases and J dropped 5 bases, with 19 bases sitting between them. This CDR3 has 16 residues. From germline, CDR1 is MNHNS and CDR2 SASEGT. Written as DNA, the CDR3 is TGTGCCAGCAGCGAGGCCCTTCAGGGAATAAATGAAAAACTGTTTTTT. It yields the protein CASSEALQGINEKLFF.

This clonotype has more than one count but fewer than ten. This chain connects TRBV11-3 to TRBJ2-1; D is possibly TRBD1 or TRBD2 (5 bases each). V was pared by 4 bases and J by 6 bases, with 19 bases between. The CDR3 has 16 residues. Germline CDR1 and CDR2: SGHNT and YENEEA. CDR3 sequence: CASSWGSGNIGNEQFF. CDR3 nucleotide sequence: TGTGCCAGCAGCTGGGGCTCGGGGAATATCGGCAATGAGCAGTTCTTC. The variable domain in full, with the rest retrieved from reference TRBV11-3 and TRBJ2-1, is EAGVVQSPRYKIIEKKQPVAFWCNPISGHNTLYWYLQNLGQGPELLIRYENEEAVDDSQLPKDRFSAERLKGVDSTLKIQPAELGDSAVYLCASSWGSGNIGNEQFFGPGTRLTVL.

CDR3: CASSLAVLGRGGNTEAFF. The DNA of the CDR3 is TGTGCCAGCAGCTTAGCTGTTTTAGGGCGAGGCGGAAACACTGAAGCTTTCTTT. The chain recombines TRBV7-3 with TRBJ1-1, with D unclear. The CDR3 has 18 amino acids. The V gene's germline CDR1 is SGHTA and CDR2 FQGTGA. The V and J ends lost 2 bases and 2 bases respectively, with 21 bases between them. The entire variable domain, with the rest obtained from reference TRBV7-3 and TRBJ1-1, is as follows: GAGVSQTPSNKVTEKGKYVELRCDPISGHTALYWYRQSLGQGPEFLIYFQGTGAADDSGLPNDRFFAVRPEGSVSTLKIQRTERGDSAVYLCASSLAVLGRGGNTEAFFGQGTRLTVV.

This clonotype was seen a handful of times. The chain has TRBV29-1 and TRBJ2-3; 8 bases are a match to TRBD1. The CDR3 length is 15 residues. Germline V lookup: CDR1 SQVTM, CDR2 ANQGSEA. J was trimmed by 2 bases and V by 8 bases; bases with no gene match: 12. The CDR3 loop is CSTAPGTGNTDTQYF. Here the CDR3 DNA reads TGCAGCACAGCCCCGGGGACAGGAAACACAGATACGCAGTATTTT.

There are a few counts of this clonotype. This chain uses TRBV7-2 with TRBJ2-3; D unclear. The CDR3 length is 12 residues. The germline CDR1 and CDR2 sequences are SGHTA and FQGNSA. V was pared by 5 bases and J by 6 bases, with 9 bases between. The CDR3 coding sequence is TGTGCCAGCAGCCCGTACGTTGATACGCAGTATTTT. Amino acids: CASSPYVDTQYF.

This chain connects TRBV18 to TRBJ2-1; 8 bases line up with TRBD2. V was pared by 2 bases and J by 8 bases, with 11 bases of the junction left unmatched. There are 16 residues in the CDR3. Germline-derived CDR1 and CDR2 are KGHSH and LQKENI. The CDR3 is CASSPDSGARRYEQFF. The DNA of the CDR3 is TGTGCCAGCTCACCAGATAGCGGGGCCAGAAGATATGAGCAGTTCTTC. Variable domain in full (rest from reference TRBV18 and TRBJ2-1): NAGVMQNPRHLVRRRGQEARLRCSPMKGHSHVYWYRQLPEEGLKFMVYLQKENIIDESGMPKERFSAEFPKEGPSILRIQQVVRGDSAAYFCASSPDSGARRYEQFFGPGTRLTVL.